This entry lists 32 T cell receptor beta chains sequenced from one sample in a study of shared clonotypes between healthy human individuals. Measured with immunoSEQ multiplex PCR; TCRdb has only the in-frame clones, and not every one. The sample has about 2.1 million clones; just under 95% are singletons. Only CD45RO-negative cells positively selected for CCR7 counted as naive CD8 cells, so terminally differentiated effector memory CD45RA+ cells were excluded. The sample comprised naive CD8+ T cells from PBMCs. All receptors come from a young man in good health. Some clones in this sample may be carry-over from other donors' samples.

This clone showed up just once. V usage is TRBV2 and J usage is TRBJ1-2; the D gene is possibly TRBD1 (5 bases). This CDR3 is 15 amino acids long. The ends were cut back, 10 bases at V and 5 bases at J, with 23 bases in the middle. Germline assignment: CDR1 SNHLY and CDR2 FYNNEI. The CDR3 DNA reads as TGTGCCACCGGGGGGAAAATGGGGCGCGGATATGGCTACACCTTC. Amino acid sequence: CATGGKMGRGYGYTF.

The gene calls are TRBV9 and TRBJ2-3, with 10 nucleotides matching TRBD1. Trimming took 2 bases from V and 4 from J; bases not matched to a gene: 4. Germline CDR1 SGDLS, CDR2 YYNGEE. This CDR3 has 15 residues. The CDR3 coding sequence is TGTGCCAGCAGCGTCGGGACAGGGGTTTCAGATACGCAGTATTTT. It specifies CASSVGTGVSDTQYF.

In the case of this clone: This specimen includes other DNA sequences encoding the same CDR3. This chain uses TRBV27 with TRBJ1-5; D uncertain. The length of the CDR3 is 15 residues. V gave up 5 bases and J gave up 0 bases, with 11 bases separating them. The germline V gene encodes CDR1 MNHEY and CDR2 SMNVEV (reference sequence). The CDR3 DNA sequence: TGTGCCAGCAGTCCCACCGTCTATAGCAATCAGCCCCAGCATTTT. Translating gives CASSPTVYSNQPQHF.

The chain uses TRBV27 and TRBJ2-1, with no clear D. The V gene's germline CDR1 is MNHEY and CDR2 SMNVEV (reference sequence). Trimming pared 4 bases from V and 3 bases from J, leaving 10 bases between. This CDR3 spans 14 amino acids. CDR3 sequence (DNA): TGTGCCAGCAGTTCCCAGTGGGGCTACAATGAGCAGTTCTTC. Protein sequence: CASSSQWGYNEQFF.

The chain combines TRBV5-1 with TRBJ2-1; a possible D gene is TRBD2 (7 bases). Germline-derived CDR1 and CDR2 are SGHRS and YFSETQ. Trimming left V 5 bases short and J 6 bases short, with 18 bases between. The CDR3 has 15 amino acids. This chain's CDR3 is CASRMAGVGGNEQFF. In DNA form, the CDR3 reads TGCGCCAGCAGGATGGCGGGAGTAGGGGGCAATGAGCAGTTCTTC. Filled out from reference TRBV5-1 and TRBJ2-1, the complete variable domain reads KAGVTQTPRYLIKTRGQQVTLSCSPISGHRSVSWYQQTPGQGLQFLFEYFSETQRNKGNFPGRFSGRQFSNSRSEMNVSTLELGDSALYLCASRMAGVGGNEQFFGPGTRLTVL.

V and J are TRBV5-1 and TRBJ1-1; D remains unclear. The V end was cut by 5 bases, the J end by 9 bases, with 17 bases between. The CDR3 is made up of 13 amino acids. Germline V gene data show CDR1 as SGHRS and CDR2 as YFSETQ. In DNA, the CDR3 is TGCGCCAGCAGTCCAAGGTTTGAAGCTCAAGCTTTCTTT. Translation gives CASSPRFEAQAFF.

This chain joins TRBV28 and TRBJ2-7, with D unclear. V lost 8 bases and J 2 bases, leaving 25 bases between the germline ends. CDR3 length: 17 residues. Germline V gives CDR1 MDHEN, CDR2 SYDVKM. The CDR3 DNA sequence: TGTGCCAGCCATACAAGAACTAACCACCTACCAGCCTACGAGCAGTACTTC. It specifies CASHTRTNHLPAYEQYF.

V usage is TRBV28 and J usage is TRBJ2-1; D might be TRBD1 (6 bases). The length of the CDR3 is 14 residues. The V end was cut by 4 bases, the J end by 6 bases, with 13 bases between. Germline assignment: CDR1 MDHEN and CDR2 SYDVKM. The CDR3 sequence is CASSSPRRGNEQFF. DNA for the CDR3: TGTGCCAGCAGTTCCCCGCGCAGGGGCAATGAGCAGTTCTTC.

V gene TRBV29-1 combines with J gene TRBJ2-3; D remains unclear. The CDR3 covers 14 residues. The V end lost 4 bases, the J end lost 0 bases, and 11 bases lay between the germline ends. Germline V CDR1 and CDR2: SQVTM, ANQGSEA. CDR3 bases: TGCAGCGTTGTAATAGAGCCTAGCACAGATACGCAGTATTTT. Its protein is CSVVIEPSTDTQYF.

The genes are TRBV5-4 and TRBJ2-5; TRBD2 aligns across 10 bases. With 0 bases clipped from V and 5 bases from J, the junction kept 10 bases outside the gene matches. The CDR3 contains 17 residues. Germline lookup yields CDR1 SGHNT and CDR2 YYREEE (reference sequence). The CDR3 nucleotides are TGTGCCAGCAGCTTGGTCCTAGCGGGAGTTTATGGGGAGACCCAGTACTTC. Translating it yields CASSLVLAGVYGETQYF.

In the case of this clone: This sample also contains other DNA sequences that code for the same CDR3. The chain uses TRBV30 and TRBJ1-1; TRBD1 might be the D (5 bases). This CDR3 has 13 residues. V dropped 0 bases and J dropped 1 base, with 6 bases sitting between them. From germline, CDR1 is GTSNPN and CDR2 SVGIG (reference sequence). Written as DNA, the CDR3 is TGTGCCTGGAGTGTAGGGGAGAACACTGAAGCTTTCTTT. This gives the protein CAWSVGENTEAFF.

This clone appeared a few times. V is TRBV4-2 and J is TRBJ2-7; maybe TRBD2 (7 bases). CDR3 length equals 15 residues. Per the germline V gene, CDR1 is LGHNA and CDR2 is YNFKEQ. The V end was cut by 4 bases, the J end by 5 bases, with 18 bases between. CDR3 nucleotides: TGTGCCAGCAGCCTCCAGCGGGACACCATGGACGAGCAGTACTTC. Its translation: CASSLQRDTMDEQYF.

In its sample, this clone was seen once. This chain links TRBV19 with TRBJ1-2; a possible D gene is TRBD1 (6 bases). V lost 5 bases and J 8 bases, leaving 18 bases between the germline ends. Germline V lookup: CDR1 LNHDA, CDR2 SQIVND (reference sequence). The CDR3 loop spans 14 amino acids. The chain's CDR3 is CASSERGGSIGYTF. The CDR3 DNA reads TGTGCCAGTAGTGAAAGAGGGGGATCGATAGGCTACACCTTC.

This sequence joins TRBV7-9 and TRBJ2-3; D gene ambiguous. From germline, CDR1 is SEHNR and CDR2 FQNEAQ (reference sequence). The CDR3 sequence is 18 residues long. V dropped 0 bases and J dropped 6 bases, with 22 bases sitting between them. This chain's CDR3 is CASSLAGVSRYREDTQYF. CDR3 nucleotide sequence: TGTGCCAGCAGCTTAGCTGGGGTCTCCCGGTACAGAGAGGATACGCAGTATTTT.

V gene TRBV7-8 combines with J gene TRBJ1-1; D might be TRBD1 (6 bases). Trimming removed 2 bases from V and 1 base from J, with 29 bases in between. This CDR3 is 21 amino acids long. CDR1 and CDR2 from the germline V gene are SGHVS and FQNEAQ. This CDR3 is CASSLSVPDLTGDNENTEAFF. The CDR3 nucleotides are TGTGCCAGCAGCTTATCAGTACCCGACCTGACAGGTGATAATGAGAACACTGAAGCTTTCTTT.

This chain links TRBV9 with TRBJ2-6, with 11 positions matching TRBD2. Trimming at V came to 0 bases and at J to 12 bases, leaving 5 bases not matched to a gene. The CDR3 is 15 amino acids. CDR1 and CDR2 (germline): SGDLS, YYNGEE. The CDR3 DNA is TGTGCCAGCAGCGTAGGGACTAGCGGGCAGGCCGTCCTGACTTTC. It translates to CASSVGTSGQAVLTF.

CDR3 sequence reads: CAWASWTGGYTF. DNA of the CDR3: TGTGCCTGGGCTAGTTGGACAGGCGGCTACACCTTC. The V gene is TRBV30, the J gene TRBJ1-2, with 7 bases matching TRBD1. The CDR3 extends over 12 amino acids. After removal of 5 bases from V and 8 bases from J, the junction contained 8 bases not matched to a gene. The germline CDR1 and CDR2 sequences are GTSNPN and SVGIG (reference sequence).

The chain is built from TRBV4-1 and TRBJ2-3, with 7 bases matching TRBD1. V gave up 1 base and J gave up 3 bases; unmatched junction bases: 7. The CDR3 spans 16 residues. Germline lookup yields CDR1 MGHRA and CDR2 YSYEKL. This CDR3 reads CASSQATGILTDTQYF. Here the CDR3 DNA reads TGCGCCAGCAGCCAAGCGACAGGGATATTGACAGATACGCAGTATTTT.

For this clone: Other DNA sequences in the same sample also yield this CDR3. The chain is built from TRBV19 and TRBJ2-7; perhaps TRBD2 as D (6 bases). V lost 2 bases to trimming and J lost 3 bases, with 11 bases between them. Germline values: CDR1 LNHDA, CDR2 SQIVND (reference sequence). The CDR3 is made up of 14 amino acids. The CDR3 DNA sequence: TGTGCCAGTAGTATAAGGCAGGAGGGCTACGAGCAGTACTTC. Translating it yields CASSIRQEGYEQYF. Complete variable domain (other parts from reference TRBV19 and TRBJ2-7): DGGITQSPKYLFRKEGQNVTLSCEQNLNHDAMYWYRQDPGQGLRLIYYSQIVNDFQKGDIAEGYSVSREKKESFPLTVTSAQKNPTAFYLCASSIRQEGYEQYFGPGTRLTVT.

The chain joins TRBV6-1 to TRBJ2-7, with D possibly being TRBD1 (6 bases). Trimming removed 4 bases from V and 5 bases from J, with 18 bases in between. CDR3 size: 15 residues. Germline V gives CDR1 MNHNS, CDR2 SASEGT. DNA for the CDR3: TGTGCCAGCAGTGCTACCAATGACAGGTCCCACGAGCAGTACTTC. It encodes CASSATNDRSHEQYF.

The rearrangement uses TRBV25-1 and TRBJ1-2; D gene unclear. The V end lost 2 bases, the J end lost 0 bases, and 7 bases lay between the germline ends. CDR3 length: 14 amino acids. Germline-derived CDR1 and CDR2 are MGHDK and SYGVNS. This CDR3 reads CASSEEGPNYGYTF. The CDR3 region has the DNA TGTGCCAGCAGTGAAGAAGGGCCTAACTATGGCTACACCTTC.

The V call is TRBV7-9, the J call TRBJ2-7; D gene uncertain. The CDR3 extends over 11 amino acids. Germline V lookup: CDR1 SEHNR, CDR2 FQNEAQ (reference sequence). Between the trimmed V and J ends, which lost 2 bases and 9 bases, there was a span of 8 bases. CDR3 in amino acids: CASSLTGVQYF. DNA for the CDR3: TGTGCCAGCAGCTTAACGGGTGTGCAGTACTTC.

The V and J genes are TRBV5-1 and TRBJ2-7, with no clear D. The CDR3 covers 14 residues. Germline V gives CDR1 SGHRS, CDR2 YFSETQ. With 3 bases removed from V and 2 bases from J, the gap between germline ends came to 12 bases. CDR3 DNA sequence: TGCGCCAGCAGCTGGACCCCTGAGGCCTACGAGCAGTACTTC. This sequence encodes CASSWTPEAYEQYF.

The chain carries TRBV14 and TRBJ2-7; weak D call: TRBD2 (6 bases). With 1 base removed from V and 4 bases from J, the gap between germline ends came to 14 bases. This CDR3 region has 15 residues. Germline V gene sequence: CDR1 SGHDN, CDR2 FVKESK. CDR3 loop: CASSQARGGWYEQYF. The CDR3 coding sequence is TGTGCCAGCAGCCAAGCGCGGGGAGGCTGGTACGAGCAGTACTTC.

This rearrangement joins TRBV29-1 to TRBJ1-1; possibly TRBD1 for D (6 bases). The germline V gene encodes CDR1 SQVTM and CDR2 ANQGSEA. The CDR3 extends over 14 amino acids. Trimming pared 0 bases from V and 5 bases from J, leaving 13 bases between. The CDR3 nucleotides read TGCAGCGTTGAAGAGTGGACAGCGGAGACTGAAGCTTTCTTT. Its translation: CSVEEWTAETEAFF.

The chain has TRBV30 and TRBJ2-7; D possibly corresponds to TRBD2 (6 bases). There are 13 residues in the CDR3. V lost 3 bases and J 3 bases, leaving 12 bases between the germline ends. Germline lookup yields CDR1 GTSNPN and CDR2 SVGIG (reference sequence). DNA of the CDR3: TGTGCCTGGAGCCTCGGGGGAGGCTACGAGCAGTACTTC. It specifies CAWSLGGGYEQYF.

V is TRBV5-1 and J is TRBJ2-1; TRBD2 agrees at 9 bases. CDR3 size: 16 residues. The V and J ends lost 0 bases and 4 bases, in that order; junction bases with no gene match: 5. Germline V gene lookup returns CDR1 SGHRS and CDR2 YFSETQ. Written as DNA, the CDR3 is TGCGCCAGCAGCTTGGCTCGGCGGGAGGGATACAATGAGCAGTTCTTC. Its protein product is CASSLARREGYNEQFF.

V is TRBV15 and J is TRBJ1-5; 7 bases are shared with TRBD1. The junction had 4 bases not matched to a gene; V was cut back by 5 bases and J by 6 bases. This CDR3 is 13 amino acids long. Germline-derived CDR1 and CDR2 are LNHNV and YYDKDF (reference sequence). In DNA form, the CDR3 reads TGTGCCACCAGCCCCGACAGGGTTCAGCCCCAGCATTTT. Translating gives CATSPDRVQPQHF.

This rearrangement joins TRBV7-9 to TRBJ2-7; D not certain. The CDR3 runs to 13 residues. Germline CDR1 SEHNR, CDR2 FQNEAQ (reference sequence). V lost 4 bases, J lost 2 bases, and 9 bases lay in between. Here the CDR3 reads CASSYGWAYEQYF. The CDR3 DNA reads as TGTGCCAGCAGCTACGGGTGGGCCTACGAGCAGTACTTC.

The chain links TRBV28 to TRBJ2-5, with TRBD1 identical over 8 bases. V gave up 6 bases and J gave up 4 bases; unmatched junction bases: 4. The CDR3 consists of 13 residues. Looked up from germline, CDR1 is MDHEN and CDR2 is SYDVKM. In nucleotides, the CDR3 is TGTGCCAGCAGACGGACAGGGTCAGAGACCCAGTACTTC. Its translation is CASRRTGSETQYF.

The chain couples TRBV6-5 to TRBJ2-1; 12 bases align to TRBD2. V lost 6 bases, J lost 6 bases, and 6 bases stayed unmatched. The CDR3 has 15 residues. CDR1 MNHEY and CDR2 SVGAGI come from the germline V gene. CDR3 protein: CASSPLLAGGNEQFF. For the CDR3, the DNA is TGTGCCAGCAGCCCTCTACTAGCGGGAGGCAATGAGCAGTTCTTC.

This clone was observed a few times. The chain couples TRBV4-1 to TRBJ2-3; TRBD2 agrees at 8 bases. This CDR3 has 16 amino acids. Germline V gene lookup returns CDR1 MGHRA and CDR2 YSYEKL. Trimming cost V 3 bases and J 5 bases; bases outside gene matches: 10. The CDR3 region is CASSQGGGLAGDTQYF. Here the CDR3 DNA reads TGCGCCAGCAGCCAGGGGGGTGGGCTAGCGGGAGATACGCAGTATTTT.